The 25 T cell receptor beta chains in this list originate from one sample, sequenced in a study of graft-versus-host responses after intestinal transplantation. The data were produced by immunoSEQ multiplex PCR, yet TCRdb's version contains in-frame clones alone and is incomplete. Of approximately 100,000 clones in the sample, around 88% were seen once. Source: PBMCs, taken 255 days after intestinal transplant. The receptors here all came from a human patient who received an intestinal transplant, so some T cells may come from the graft donor.

A single count supports this clone. The rearrangement uses TRBV18 and TRBJ2-2; 7 nucleotides line up with TRBD1. The CDR3 covers 16 residues. The junction had 5 bases not matched to a gene; V was cut back by 3 bases and J by 1 base. Looked up from germline, CDR1 is KGHSH and CDR2 is LQKENI. CDR3 nucleotides: TGTGCCAGCTCACCGACAGGGCGGTGGAACACCGGGGAGCTGTTTTTT. As protein: CASSPTGRWNTGELFF.

The chain has TRBV28 and TRBJ2-7; 15 nucleotides line up with TRBD2. CDR1 is MDHEN and CDR2 is SYDVKM in the germline V gene. The J segment lost 5 bases and the V segment lost 5 bases, leaving 10 bases of the junction unmatched. This CDR3 has 17 residues. This CDR3 reads CASSRGLAGGREDEQYV. As DNA, the CDR3 is TGTGCCAGCAGTCGTGGACTAGCGGGGGGGCGGGAAGACGAGCAGTACGTC.

V is TRBV5-1 and J is TRBJ2-3; 9 nucleotides agree with TRBD1. Germline assignment: CDR1 SGHRS and CDR2 YFSETQ. The V and J ends lost 4 bases and 0 bases, in that order; junction bases with no gene match: 3. This CDR3 has 15 amino acids. This CDR3 reads CASSLGQGSTDTQYF. CDR3 bases: TGCGCCAGCAGCCTGGGACAGGGAAGCACAGATACGCAGTATTTT.

The rearrangement joins TRBV30 to TRBJ1-5, with 8 bases matching TRBD1. J gave up 2 bases and V 0 bases, and 6 bases lay outside the gene matches. CDR3 length: 16 residues. Germline V gene data show CDR1 as GTSNPN and CDR2 as SVGIG (reference sequence). DNA for the CDR3: TGTGCCTGGAGTGTCAATACAGGGGGAGGCAATCAGCCCCAGCATTTT. This encodes CAWSVNTGGGNQPQHF.

The chain combines TRBV28 with TRBJ1-2, with 7 bases identical to TRBD1. Looked up from germline, CDR1 is MDHEN and CDR2 is SYDVKM. V shed 6 bases and J 4 bases; nucleotides not matched to a gene: 14. The CDR3 length is 16 residues. The CDR3, as DNA: TGTGCCAGCAGGGGACCCACAGGGGTTTATGTCTATGGCTACACCTTC. It codes for CASRGPTGVYVYGYTF.

This clone was observed a single time. The chain is built from TRBV27 and TRBJ1-5; D gene unclear. CDR3 length: 14 residues. CDR1 is MNHEY and CDR2 is SMNVEV in the germline V gene (reference sequence). V lost 2 bases to trimming and J lost 7 bases, with 12 bases between them. CDR3 amino acids: CASSLSVGNQPQHF. The CDR3 nucleotides read TGTGCCAGCAGTTTAAGTGTAGGGAACCAGCCCCAGCATTTT.

V is TRBV4-1 and J is TRBJ2-1, with 9 bases lining up with TRBD1. Per germline, CDR1 MGHRA and CDR2 YSYEKL. The CDR3 is made up of 15 amino acids. After removal of 4 bases from V and 6 bases from J, the junction contained 7 bases not matched to a gene. The CDR3, as DNA: TGCGCCAGCAGCCGGCTATCGGGACAGGGCAATGAGCAGTTCTTC. Protein product: CASSRLSGQGNEQFF.

The chain is built from TRBV19 and TRBJ1-2; D is unresolved. The germline V gene encodes CDR1 LNHDA and CDR2 SQIVND (reference sequence). V shed 1 base and J shed 7 bases, with 13 bases lying between them. This CDR3 has 14 residues. CDR3 nucleotides: TGTGCCAGTAGTATAGGGGGAGAAGGTGTTGGCTACACCTTC. Its protein product is CASSIGGEGVGYTF.

This chain links TRBV6-5 with TRBJ1-1, with unresolved D. The CDR3 loop spans 13 amino acids. Germline CDR1 and CDR2: MNHEY and SVGAGI. The germline V and J ends were trimmed by 4 bases and 0 bases, with 6 bases remaining between them. The CDR3 sequence is CASSSSMNTEAFF. CDR3 sequence (DNA): TGTGCCAGCAGTTCCAGTATGAACACTGAAGCTTTCTTT.

This chain uses TRBV12-5 with TRBJ2-3, with D perhaps given as TRBD1 or TRBD2 (5 bases each). The germline V and J ends were trimmed by 1 base and 6 bases, with 8 bases remaining between them. The CDR3 has 13 residues. Germline CDR1 reads LGHNT; CDR2 reads FRNRAP. CDR3 nucleotide sequence: TGTGCTAGTGGTTTGGCAGGGACCGATACGCAGTATTTT. It is translated as CASGLAGTDTQYF.

This clone was observed a few times. J is TRBJ1-2 and V is TRBV28; D remains ambiguous. Per the germline V gene, CDR1 is MDHEN and CDR2 is SYDVKM. This CDR3 region has 14 residues. Deletions cut 2 bases from V and 0 bases from J, with 7 bases between. CDR3 in DNA: TGTGCCAGCAGTTTAGGGGTCACTAACTATGGCTACACCTTC. It yields the protein CASSLGVTNYGYTF.

The V and J genes are TRBV21-1 and TRBJ2-2; no check of the table's D call, TRBD2, against the DNA was made. TRBV21-1 is a pseudogene locus. The CDR3 consists of 18 residues. CDR3 in DNA: TGTGCCAGCAGCTCCTCGGGGAGGACTAGCATCCCCACCGGGGAGCTGTTTTTT. Amino acid sequence: CASSSSGRTSIPTGELFF.

This chain links TRBV5-4 with TRBJ2-5, with 9 nucleotides matching TRBD2. J lost 0 bases, V lost 10 bases, and 13 bases had no gene match. This CDR3 has 16 amino acids. Germline CDR1 is SGHNT and CDR2 is YYREEE (reference sequence). CDR3 DNA: TGTGCCGCTGGGCGGGGGGGCAGAGGGAACCAAGAGACCCAGTACTTC. It encodes CAAGRGGRGNQETQYF.

The chain uses TRBV11-1 and TRBJ2-5; tentative D call: TRBD1 (7 bases). Trimming pared 1 base from V and 1 base from J, leaving 10 bases between. Germline assignment: CDR1 SGHAT and CDR2 FQDESV (reference sequence). The CDR3 is 15 amino acids. The CDR3 here is CASSLGQGGQETQYF. As DNA, the CDR3 is TGTGCCAGCAGCTTAGGACAGGGAGGCCAAGAGACCCAGTACTTC.

J is TRBJ2-1 and V is TRBV6-4; TRBD2 aligns across 8 bases. CDR1 is MRHNA, CDR2 SNTAGT, per germline. The length of the CDR3 is 15 residues. The V segment lost 0 bases and the J segment 9 bases; nucleotides outside the gene matches: 7. CDR3 in amino acids: CASSDSAGEGAEQFF. CDR3 in DNA: TGTGCCAGCAGTGACTCAGCGGGGGAAGGGGCTGAGCAGTTCTTC.

The chain has TRBV18 and TRBJ1-4, with D unclear. Germline V gives CDR1 KGHSH, CDR2 LQKENI. The CDR3 contains 15 residues. V shed 3 bases and J shed 8 bases, with 16 bases lying between them. The CDR3 DNA is TGTGCCAGCTCACCCCCAGGACGGGCATACGAAAAACTGTTTTTT. Protein product: CASSPPGRAYEKLFF.

The chain recombines TRBV2 with TRBJ2-3, with 7 bases aligning to TRBD2. Germline V lookup: CDR1 SNHLY, CDR2 FYNNEI. Trimming at V came to 2 bases and at J to 1 base, leaving 3 bases not matched to a gene. This CDR3 contains 15 residues. The CDR3 DNA sequence: TGTGCCAGCAGTGAATGGGCGGGGGGCACAGATACGCAGTATTTT. Translated, it gives CASSEWAGGTDTQYF.

The rearrangement links TRBV5-8 to TRBJ1-5; weak D call: TRBD1 (5 bases). V shed 1 base and J shed 5 bases, with 28 bases lying between them. The CDR3 length is 20 residues. Germline V CDR1 and CDR2: SGHTS, YDEGEE. CDR3 residues: CASSLLAPGEVDADHQPQHF. The CDR3 nucleotides are TGTGCCAGCAGCTTGTTAGCCCCGGGGGAGGTAGACGCGGACCATCAGCCCCAGCATTTT.

The J gene is TRBJ1-2, the V gene TRBV6-5; perhaps TRBD1 as D (6 bases). This CDR3 has 13 residues. CDR1 and CDR2 (germline): MNHEY, SVGAGI. V lost 7 bases and J 6 bases, leaving 15 bases between the germline ends. CDR3 amino acids: CASKSGGTHGYTF. DNA of the CDR3: TGTGCCAGCAAGTCCGGGGGCACCCATGGCTACACCTTC.

The rearrangement joins TRBV6-1 to TRBJ2-5; D gene unclear. From germline, CDR1 is MNHNS and CDR2 SASEGT. Trimming left V 7 bases short and J 0 bases short, with 12 bases between. CDR3 length: 14 amino acids. The CDR3 sequence is CASIISMDQETQYF. CDR3 coding DNA: TGTGCCAGCATTATTTCGATGGACCAAGAGACCCAGTACTTC.

The chain combines TRBV11-2 with TRBJ1-1, with D perhaps matching TRBD1 (6 bases). The V gene's germline CDR1 is SGHAT and CDR2 FQNNGV. This CDR3 is built from 13 residues. The germline V and J ends were trimmed by 0 bases and 10 bases, with 12 bases remaining between them. CDR3 protein: CASSLDRAQGAFF. The DNA of the CDR3 is TGTGCCAGCAGCTTAGACAGGGCACAGGGAGCTTTCTTT.

The CDR3 here is CASSQDSPSHREVNTGELFF. The DNA of the CDR3 is TGCGCCAGCAGCCAAGATTCACCCTCCCACAGGGAGGTGAACACCGGGGAGCTGTTTTTT. The chain employs TRBV4-1 and TRBJ2-2; either TRBD1 or TRBD2 may fit D (6 bases each). Germline CDR1 and CDR2: MGHRA and YSYEKL. V lost 0 bases to trimming and J lost 1 base, with 21 bases between them. This CDR3 has 20 residues.

The chain uses TRBV11-2 and TRBJ2-7; 14 nucleotides align to TRBD2. The length of the CDR3 is 16 residues. The ends lost 5 bases at V and 3 bases at J; junction bases unmatched: 6. Germline-derived CDR1 and CDR2 are SGHAT and FQNNGV. As DNA, the CDR3 is TGTGCCAGCAGCGGTATTGGACTAGCGGGGGGCTACGAGCAGTACGTC. It translates to CASSGIGLAGGYEQYV.

The genes are TRBV5-6 and TRBJ2-5; maybe TRBD2 (5 bases). V lost 0 bases and J lost 2, with 8 bases in between. The V gene's germline CDR1 is SGHDT and CDR2 YYEEEE. The length of the CDR3 is 14 residues. CDR3 sequence reads: CASSLARTQETQYF. The CDR3 DNA sequence: TGTGCCAGCAGCTTGGCCCGGACTCAAGAGACCCAGTACTTC.

V gene TRBV19 combines with J gene TRBJ2-3; 9 bases are a match to TRBD2. V lost 0 bases to trimming and J lost 2 bases; unmatched junction nucleotides: 15. Germline CDR1 LNHDA, CDR2 SQIVND (reference sequence). This CDR3 has 20 amino acids. CDR3 nucleotide sequence: TGTGCCAGTAGTATAGATTCCTCTGGTAAGACTAGCGGTTTCACAGATACGCAGTATTTT. Its protein product is CASSIDSSGKTSGFTDTQYF.